The present T cell receptor (beta chain) was sequenced within a study of shared clonotypes between healthy human individuals. Between the trimmed V and J ends, which lost 0 bases and 0 bases, there was a span of 13 bases. The CDR3 loop spans 17 amino acids. Germline V gene data show CDR1 as SGDLS and CDR2 as YYNGEE. Per sorted-subset replicate PCR, input was 200 to 250 ng DNA, representing tens of thousands of T cell genomes. The method was immunoSEQ multiplex PCR; TCRdb's version includes in-frame clones alone and lacks a portion of them. The sample carries over a million clones, 75% recorded once. The sequence came from a man younger than 35 in good health. Sample: memory CD4+ T cells sorted from blood. Specified subset: CD45RA-negative fraction. The rearrangement links TRBV9 to TRBJ1-3; D not certain. CDR3 sequence (DNA): TGTGCCAGCAGCGTAGCTGCACTCGAGAGCTCTGGAAACACCATATATTTT. Its translation is CASSVAALESSGNTIYF.